These 7 T cell receptor beta chains share one sample of origin, sequenced in a study of somatic mutations in cytotoxic T cells in rheumatoid arthritis. Only in-frame clones appear in the TCRdb table, and some are missing; sequencing was by immunoSEQ multiplex PCR. The sample shows about 16,000 clones, about four fifths of them seen only once. The sequenced sample consisted of CD8+ T cells sorted from blood. The receptors shown here come from an adult with rheumatoid arthritis.

The CDR3 reads CSVKQTGRQGPSSNQPQHF. DNA of the CDR3: TGCAGCGTTAAGCAAACCGGGAGACAGGGCCCCTCTAGCAATCAGCCCCAGCATTTT. The chain links TRBV29-1 to TRBJ1-5; 7 bases are a match to TRBD1. Germline V gene lookup returns CDR1 SQVTM and CDR2 ANQGSEA. The junction had 19 bases not matched to a gene; V was cut back by 5 bases and J by 0 bases. CDR3 length: 19 amino acids.

V is TRBV5-8 and J is TRBJ1-1, with 7 bases aligning to TRBD1. V gave up 4 bases and J gave up 3 bases; unmatched junction bases: 9. The CDR3 length is 15 residues. Germline lookup yields CDR1 SGHTS and CDR2 YDEGEE. The CDR3 coding sequence is TGTGCCAGCAGCCCCGACAGGGATAGGGACACTGAAGCTTTCTTT. It is translated as CASSPDRDRDTEAFF.

The genes are TRBV7-9 and TRBJ2-3, with 13 bases lining up with TRBD2. Trimming cost V 5 bases and J 4 bases; bases outside gene matches: 3. Germline CDR1 and CDR2: SEHNR and FQNEAQ (reference sequence). The CDR3 loop spans 15 amino acids. The CDR3 nucleotides are TGTGCCAGCAGCCCGACTAGCGGGGGGCCAGATACGCAGTATTTT. Amino acids: CASSPTSGGPDTQYF. The full variable domain, completed using reference TRBV7-9 and TRBJ2-3, is DTGVSQNPRHKITKRGQNVTFRCDPISEHNRLYWYRQTLGQGPEFLTYFQNEAQLEKSRLLSDRFSAERPKGSFSTLEIQRTEQGDSAMYLCASSPTSGGPDTQYFGPGTRLTVL.

This clone appeared a single time. V is TRBV15 and J is TRBJ2-7, with D uncertain. Germline lookup yields CDR1 LNHNV and CDR2 YYDKDF (reference sequence). The CDR3 contains 14 residues. Trimming pared 3 bases from V and 2 bases from J, leaving 11 bases between. The chain's CDR3 is CATSSNEGPYEQYF. In nucleotides, the CDR3 is TGTGCCACCAGCAGTAATGAAGGGCCCTACGAGCAGTACTTC.

The chain has TRBV2 and TRBJ1-2; 8 bases fit TRBD1. The junction had 8 bases not matched to a gene; V was cut back by 4 bases and J by 4 bases. The length of the CDR3 is 15 residues. Germline assignment: CDR1 SNHLY and CDR2 FYNNEI. The CDR3 DNA sequence: TGTGCCAGCAGTGGGGCAGGGGGCATAACCTATGGCTACACCTTC. Its translation: CASSGAGGITYGYTF. Full variable domain (missing parts from reference TRBV2 and TRBJ1-2): EPEVTQTPSHQVTQMGQEVILRCVPISNHLYFYWYRQILGQKVEFLVSFYNNEISEKSEIFDDQFSVERPDGSNFTLKIRSTKLEDSAMYFCASSGAGGITYGYTFGSGTRLTVV.

The V call is TRBV7-9, the J call TRBJ1-2; D is undetermined. Germline V gene sequence: CDR1 SEHNR, CDR2 FQNEAQ (reference sequence). V gave up 1 base and J gave up 1 base, with 7 bases separating them. The CDR3 is 14 residues long. In DNA, the CDR3 is TGTGCCAGCAGCTTAGGGCGCAGTAACTATGGCTACACCTTC. Translated: CASSLGRSNYGYTF.

This clone showed up just a few times. The chain carries TRBV25-1 and TRBJ1-6; D is perhaps TRBD1 (6 bases). The CDR3 is 15 residues long. Germline CDR1 reads MGHDK; CDR2 reads SYGVNS. V was clipped by 3 bases and J by 10 bases, with 16 bases between them. This CDR3 reads CASSDRDQGQSPLHF. The CDR3 DNA reads as TGTGCCAGCAGTGACCGGGATCAGGGGCAGTCACCCCTCCACTTT.